One sample yielded the 16 T cell receptor beta chains listed below, sequenced in a study of blood T cell repertoires in COVID-19. Profiling relied on immunoSEQ multiplex PCR, and the TCRdb table lists in-frame clones only, not all of them. Among over 350,000 clones listed, 86% were seen once. What was sequenced was peripheral blood. The receptors come from a woman aged 25 to 39 with active or convalescent COVID-19.

The chain combines TRBV19 with TRBJ1-3, with TRBD1 as a possible D gene (6 bases). Germline V lookup: CDR1 LNHDA, CDR2 SQIVND (reference sequence). The length of the CDR3 is 17 residues. The V gene lost 5 bases and the J gene lost 0 bases, with 17 bases spanning the gap. CDR3 nucleotide sequence: TGTGCCAGTAGTCCTCCGGGACACCAATACTCTGGAAACACCATATATTTT. This gives the protein CASSPPGHQYSGNTIYF. Filled out from reference TRBV19 and TRBJ1-3, the complete variable domain reads DGGITQSPKYLFRKEGQNVTLSCEQNLNHDAMYWYRQDPGQGLRLIYYSQIVNDFQKGDIAEGYSVSREKKESFPLTVTSAQKNPTAFYLCASSPPGHQYSGNTIYFGEGSWLTVV.

The chain is built from TRBV21-1 and TRBJ2-3; the D segment call TRBD2 is taken from the table without a DNA check. TRBV21-1 corresponds to a pseudogene. This CDR3 has 15 residues. The CDR3 protein is CASSTQSVFTDTQYF. The CDR3 nucleotides read TGTGCCAGCAGCACCCAAAGCGTTTTCACAGATACGCAGTATTTT.

The chain links TRBV7-9 to TRBJ2-7; 7 positions match TRBD1. Unmatched junction bases numbered 5, after V lost 5 bases and J lost 1 base. The CDR3 contains 14 residues. Germline V CDR1 and CDR2: SEHNR, FQNEAQ (reference sequence). CDR3 region: CASSLDRVSYEQYF. CDR3 coding DNA: TGTGCCAGCAGCCTAGACAGGGTATCCTACGAGCAGTACTTC.

This clone showed up just once. The chain has TRBV14 and TRBJ2-5; D gene ambiguous. Germline CDR1 reads SGHDN; CDR2 reads FVKESK. The CDR3 runs to 15 residues. V was clipped by 5 bases and J by 4 bases, with 17 bases between them. DNA for the CDR3: TGTGCCAGCAGCTCCCTGAGCGAACTCTCAGAGACCCAGTACTTC. As protein: CASSSLSELSETQYF.

Here the CDR3 reads CASSFGLAAYEQYF. The CDR3 region has the DNA TGTGCCAGCAGCTTCGGGCTAGCGGCCTACGAGCAGTACTTC. The V gene is TRBV7-8, the J gene TRBJ2-7, with 7 bases aligning to TRBD2. CDR3 length: 14 amino acids. The trim removed 3 bases at V and 2 bases at J, leaving 4 bases unmatched. The V gene's germline CDR1 is SGHVS and CDR2 FQNEAQ.

V and J are TRBV15 and TRBJ1-5, with 10 bases fitting TRBD1. Trimming took 5 bases from V and 7 from J; bases not matched to a gene: 8. CDR1 is LNHNV and CDR2 is YYDKDF in the germline V gene (reference sequence). This CDR3 contains 15 residues. In nucleotides, the CDR3 is TGTGCCACCAGCGACCGGGACAGGGGTATCCAGCCCCAGCATTTT. Its protein is CATSDRDRGIQPQHF.

The genes are TRBV29-1 and TRBJ1-1; TRBD1 might be the D (6 bases). V shed 0 bases and J shed 1 base, with 9 bases lying between them. Germline loops: CDR1 SQVTM, CDR2 ANQGSEA. This CDR3 spans 14 amino acids. Written as DNA, the CDR3 is TGCAGCGTTGAAGACGAGGGACAGAACACTGAAGCTTTCTTT. Its translation is CSVEDEGQNTEAFF.

The chain employs TRBV21-1 and TRBJ2-7; TRBD1 reflects the table's D call only, with no check against the DNA. TRBV21-1 is a pseudogene. The CDR3 extends over 15 amino acids. CDR3 loop: CASSKYGRGHGEQYF. The CDR3, as DNA: TGTGCCAGCAGCAAATACGGCAGGGGGCACGGCGAGCAGTACTTC.

The chain joins TRBV9 to TRBJ1-2; D is ambiguous. V lost 0 bases to trimming and J lost 8 bases, with 14 bases between them. This CDR3 spans 14 amino acids. Germline V lookup: CDR1 SGDLS, CDR2 YYNGEE. CDR3 DNA: TGTGCCAGCAGCGTAGAGACGACGAGAGGCGGCTACACCTTC. Its protein product is CASSVETTRGGYTF.

The V call is TRBV18, the J call TRBJ2-1; 11 bases align to TRBD2. The CDR3 runs 16 residues. With 1 base clipped from V and 3 bases from J, the junction kept 2 bases outside the gene matches. Germline V gene sequence: CDR1 KGHSH, CDR2 LQKENI. The CDR3: CASSPRLAGSYNEQFF. The DNA of the CDR3 is TGTGCCAGCTCACCACGACTAGCGGGAAGCTACAATGAGCAGTTCTTC.

This clone was observed a single time. V and J are TRBV10-1 and TRBJ2-2, with unresolved D. V shed 3 bases and J shed 0 bases, with 5 bases lying between them. CDR1 is WNHNN, CDR2 SYGVQD, per germline (reference sequence). The CDR3 has 14 residues. CDR3 residues: CASSDSPNTGELFF. CDR3 bases: TGCGCCAGCAGTGACAGTCCGAACACCGGGGAGCTGTTTTTT.

The gene calls are TRBV6-2 or TRBV6-3 and TRBJ2-1; D is undetermined. Trimming shortened V by 2 bases and J by 8 bases, and 4 bases separated the two germline ends. CDR1 is MNHEY, CDR2 SVGEGT, per germline. CDR3 length: 11 amino acids. The CDR3 DNA reads TGTGCCAGCAGTTACAGCTATGAGCAGTTCTTC. Protein sequence: CASSYSYEQFF.

The V gene is TRBV27, the J gene TRBJ2-5, with 13 bases aligning to TRBD2. Germline trimming cut 5 bases from V and 5 bases from J; bases unmatched to any gene: 5. The V gene's germline CDR1 is MNHEY and CDR2 SMNVEV (reference sequence). This CDR3 has 15 amino acids. The CDR3 DNA reads TGTGCCAGCAGTGTCGGGACTAGCGGGAAGGAGACCCAGTACTTC. Encoded protein: CASSVGTSGKETQYF.

This chain connects TRBV4-1 to TRBJ1-3; D is perhaps TRBD1 (6 bases). Deletions cut 0 bases from V and 4 bases from J, with 10 bases between. CDR3 length: 15 residues. Germline V lookup: CDR1 MGHRA, CDR2 YSYEKL. The CDR3, as DNA: TGCGCCAGCAGCCAAGATCAGGGGCCCGGAAACACCATATATTTT. Translating it yields CASSQDQGPGNTIYF.

This clone was counted once. The chain joins TRBV5-6 to TRBJ2-3; the D gene is possibly TRBD1 (5 bases). The CDR3 spans 14 residues. Trimming stripped 4 bases from V and 3 bases from J, with 12 bases between. Germline assignment: CDR1 SGHDT and CDR2 YYEEEE. The CDR3 reads CASSLLTATDTQYF. The CDR3 DNA is TGTGCCAGCAGCCTATTGACAGCAACAGATACGCAGTATTTT.

The rearrangement joins TRBV6-5 to TRBJ2-7; the D gene is possibly TRBD2 (6 bases). The CDR3 sequence is 14 residues long. V shed 7 bases and J shed 2 bases, with 15 bases lying between them. CDR1 is MNHEY, CDR2 SVGAGI, per germline. CDR3 bases: TGTGCCAGCACTTTACGGGGGTACCCCTACGAGCAGTACTTC. As protein: CASTLRGYPYEQYF.